Listed here are 13 T cell receptor beta chains from one sample, sequenced in a study of regulatory T cells in long-lasting Graves disease. The time point was: persistent/refractory GD, antithyroid drugs over 5 years with positive TRAb. After RNA was extracted from PBMCs, the TCR library was made from it. Arm-PCR of CDR3 regions with iRepertoire HTBI primers generated TCR beta libraries. TCRdb fed the multiplex PCR reads into MiXCR, producing one record per CDR3 protein. The sample shows roughly 400,000 distinct CDR3 sequences, 21% of them seen only once. Here the sequenced sample was peripheral blood mononuclear cells (PBMCs), taken when the disease was refractory, from a patient treated with antithyroid drugs. These receptors were taken from a female donor with Graves disease.

This clonotype appeared a few times. J is TRBJ1-4 and V is TRBV25-1, with D uncertain. The V gene's germline CDR1 is MGHDK and CDR2 SYGVNS. Trimming removed 1 base from V and 10 bases from J, with 4 bases in between. The CDR3 sequence is 11 residues long. The CDR3, as DNA: TGTGCCAGCAGTGAATTCGGAAAACTGTTTTTT. The encoded protein is CASSEFGKLFF.

This clonotype was found many times. V gene TRBV12-3 or TRBV12-4 combines with J gene TRBJ1-2; D is ambiguous. Trimming removed 2 bases at V and 1 base at J, with 14 bases between. There are 16 residues in the CDR3. CDR3 sequence reads: CASSLRSRPNNYGYTF. The CDR3 DNA reads as TGTGCCAGCAGTTTACGGTCCAGGCCTAATAACTATGGCTACACCTTC.

There are many counts of this clonotype. The chain uses TRBV6-1 and TRBJ1-1; no reliable D call. Trimming removed 8 bases from V and 2 bases from J, with 9 bases in between. The CDR3 has 12 amino acids. CDR1 MNHNS and CDR2 SASEGT come from the germline V gene. CDR3 nucleotide sequence: TGTGCCAGCTTTAGGGCCAACACTGAAGCTTTCTTT. Amino acids: CASFRANTEAFF.

The chain has TRBV20-1 and TRBJ1-5; D unresolved. The CDR3 has 14 amino acids. Germline V gene data show CDR1 as DFQATT and CDR2 as SNEGSKA (reference sequence). V lost 5 bases and J 4 bases, leaving 15 bases between the germline ends. CDR3 loop: CSAPPRGRNQPQHF. As DNA, the CDR3 is TGCAGTGCTCCCCCTAGAGGTCGGAATCAGCCCCAGCATTTT.

This clonotype was picked up a small number of times. The chain combines TRBV6-2 or TRBV6-3 with TRBJ2-2; D is undetermined. Germline CDR1 is MNHEY and CDR2 is SVGEGT. The CDR3 consists of 13 residues. Trimming stripped 6 bases from V and 5 bases from J, with 10 bases between. CDR3 nucleotides: TGTGCCAGCAGCCGGACGGATACCGGGGAGCTGTTTTTT. Protein: CASSRTDTGELFF.

The table lists this clonotype with many counts. V gene TRBV28 combines with J gene TRBJ2-5, with unresolved D. Trimming stripped 7 bases from V and 5 bases from J, with 14 bases between. This CDR3 comprises 13 residues. In germline, CDR1 is MDHEN, CDR2 SYDVKM. The CDR3 region is CASTPGPRETQYF. CDR3 coding DNA: TGTGCCAGCACTCCGGGCCCGAGGGAGACCCAGTACTTC.

The sample holds many counts of this clonotype. The chain has TRBV30 and TRBJ1-1, with D tentatively TRBD1 (6 bases). Deletions cut 3 bases from V and 4 bases from J, with 12 bases between. Germline values: CDR1 GTSNPN, CDR2 SVGIG (reference sequence). The CDR3 length is 13 residues. The CDR3 protein is CAWSQGLRTEAFF. The CDR3, as DNA: TGTGCCTGGAGCCAGGGGTTACGCACTGAAGCTTTCTTT.

This clonotype was seen at least ten times. Since a much larger clone is just one base distant, this may be a read error. The CDR3 DNA reads as TGTGCCAGCAGTTCGTTCGGCTACGAGCAGTACTTC. It is translated as CASSSFGYEQYF. The gene calls are TRBV28 and TRBJ2-7; D remains ambiguous. CDR3 length equals 12 residues. V was cut by 4 bases and J by 3 bases, with 7 bases left in between. CDR1 is MDHEN and CDR2 is SYDVKM in the germline V gene.

This clonotype was counted a few times. The chain has TRBV7-9 and TRBJ2-1; D is undetermined. The germline CDR1 and CDR2 sequences are SEHNR and FQNEAQ (reference sequence). This CDR3 has 14 amino acids. The ends were cut back, 0 bases at V and 8 bases at J, with 11 bases in the middle. This CDR3 is CASSLAVREYEQFF. DNA for the CDR3: TGTGCCAGCAGCTTAGCGGTCCGTGAGTATGAGCAGTTCTTC.

This rearrangement joins TRBV5-1 to TRBJ2-3, with 10 bases matching TRBD2. This CDR3 has 18 amino acids. Germline values: CDR1 SGHRS, CDR2 YFSETQ. Germline trimming cut 5 bases from V and 2 bases from J; bases unmatched to any gene: 14. The CDR3 bases are TGCGCCAGCAGATCACCAAAACTAGCGGGGAAACCCACAGATACGCAGTATTTT. Translation gives CASRSPKLAGKPTDTQYF.

V and J are TRBV10-2 and TRBJ2-7, with D possibly TRBD2 on 5 matching bases. Deletions cut 10 bases from V and 0 bases from J, with 10 bases between. Germline CDR1 WSHSY, CDR2 SAAADI. The CDR3 has 12 amino acids. The DNA for the CDR3 is TGCGCCATTCTTAGCGACTCCTACGAGCAGTACTTC. It codes for CAILSDSYEQYF.

This clonotype has ten or more counts. The chain joins TRBV30 to TRBJ2-2; D is uncertain. V dropped 0 bases and J dropped 8 bases, with 10 bases sitting between them. This CDR3 region has 13 residues. Looked up from germline, CDR1 is GTSNPN and CDR2 is SVGIG (reference sequence). CDR3: CAWSVLEDGELFF. The DNA for the CDR3 is TGTGCCTGGAGTGTACTCGAGGATGGGGAGCTGTTTTTT.

In this sample, this clonotype turned up many times. The rearrangement links TRBV28 to TRBJ1-2, with D possibly TRBD1 on 5 matching bases. V lost 3 bases and J lost 4, with 12 bases in between. From germline, CDR1 is MDHEN and CDR2 SYDVKM. The CDR3 runs 14 residues. The chain's CDR3 is CASSLKGSGYGYTF. CDR3 DNA: TGTGCCAGCAGTTTGAAGGGGAGCGGCTATGGCTACACCTTC.